This T cell receptor beta chain was recovered during a study of CD8+ T cells in alopecia areata. Looking at the study overall: Treated patients were given oral tofacitinib, which was dosed at 5 to 10 mg twice daily. The duration of tofacitinib was 6 to 18 months, with 6 months off drug afterward.

V lost 1 base to trimming and J lost 0 bases, with 12 bases between them. Germline V CDR1 and CDR2: MGHRA, YSYEKL. The CDR3 totals 16 residues. RNA extraction and reverse transcription yielded cDNA as sequencing template. The assay was immunoSEQ multiplex PCR, and TCRdb's table has in-frame clones only and misses some. The sample consists of under 250,000 clones, 50% to 65% of them appearing once. This TCR was sampled from a human donor with alopecia areata. The chain recombines TRBV4-1 with TRBJ1-2; D remains ambiguous. The sample in question was CD4+ T cells sorted from blood, obtained at week 0. The CDR3 nucleotides are TGCGCCAGCAGCCAAGTAGTTACGGGCCCTAACTATGGCTACACCTTC. Translating gives CASSQVVTGPNYGYTF.